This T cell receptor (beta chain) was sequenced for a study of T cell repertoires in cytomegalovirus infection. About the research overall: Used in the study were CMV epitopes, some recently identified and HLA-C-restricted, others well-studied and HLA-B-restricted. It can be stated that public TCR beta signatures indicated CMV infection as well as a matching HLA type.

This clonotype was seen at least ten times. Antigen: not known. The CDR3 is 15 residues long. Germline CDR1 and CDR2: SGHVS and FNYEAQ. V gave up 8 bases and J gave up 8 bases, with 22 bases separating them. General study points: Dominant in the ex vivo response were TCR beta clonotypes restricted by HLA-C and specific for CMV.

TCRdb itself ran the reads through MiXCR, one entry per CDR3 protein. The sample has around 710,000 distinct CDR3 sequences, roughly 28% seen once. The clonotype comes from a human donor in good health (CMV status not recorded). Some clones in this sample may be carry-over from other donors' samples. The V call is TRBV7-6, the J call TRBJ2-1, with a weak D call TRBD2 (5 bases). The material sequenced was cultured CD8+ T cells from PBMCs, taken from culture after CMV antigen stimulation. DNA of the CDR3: TGTGCCAGCGGCACGACTAACGCGATTTCCGATGAGCAGTTCTTC. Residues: CASGTTNAISDEQFF.